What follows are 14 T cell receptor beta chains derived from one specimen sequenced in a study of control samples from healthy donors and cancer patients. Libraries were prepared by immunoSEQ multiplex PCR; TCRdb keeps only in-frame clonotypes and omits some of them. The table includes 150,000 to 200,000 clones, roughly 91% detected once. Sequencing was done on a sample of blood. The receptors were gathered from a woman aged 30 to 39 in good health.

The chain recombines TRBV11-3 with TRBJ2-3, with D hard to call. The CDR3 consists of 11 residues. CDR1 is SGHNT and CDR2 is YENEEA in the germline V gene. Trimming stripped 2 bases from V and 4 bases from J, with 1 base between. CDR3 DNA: TGTGCCAGCAGCTTACCAGATACGCAGTATTTT. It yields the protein CASSLPDTQYF.

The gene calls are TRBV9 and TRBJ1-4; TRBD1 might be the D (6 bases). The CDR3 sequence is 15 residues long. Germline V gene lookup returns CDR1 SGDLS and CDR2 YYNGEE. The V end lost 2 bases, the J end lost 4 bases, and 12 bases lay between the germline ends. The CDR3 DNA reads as TGTGCCAGCAGCGTGGATGGGACATTTAATGAAAAACTGTTTTTT. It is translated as CASSVDGTFNEKLFF.

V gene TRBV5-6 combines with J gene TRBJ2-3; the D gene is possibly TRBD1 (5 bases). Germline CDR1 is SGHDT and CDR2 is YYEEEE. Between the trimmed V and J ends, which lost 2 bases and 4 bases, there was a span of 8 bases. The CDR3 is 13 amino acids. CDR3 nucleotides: TGTGCCAGCAGCTTAGGGGCCCCAGATACGCAGTATTTT. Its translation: CASSLGAPDTQYF.

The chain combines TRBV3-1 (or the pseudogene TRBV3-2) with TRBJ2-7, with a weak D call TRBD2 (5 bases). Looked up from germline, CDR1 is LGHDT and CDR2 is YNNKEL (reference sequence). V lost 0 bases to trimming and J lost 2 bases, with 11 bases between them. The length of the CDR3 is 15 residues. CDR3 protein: CASSQEYGGPYEQYF. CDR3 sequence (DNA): TGTGCCAGCAGCCAAGAATACGGAGGACCCTACGAGCAGTACTTC.

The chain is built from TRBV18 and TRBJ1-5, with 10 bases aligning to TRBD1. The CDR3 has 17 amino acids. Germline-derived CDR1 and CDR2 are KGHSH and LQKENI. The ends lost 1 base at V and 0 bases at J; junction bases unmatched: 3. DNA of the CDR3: TGTGCCAGCTCACCACAGGGACAGGGGTATAGCAATCAGCCCCAGCATTTT. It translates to CASSPQGQGYSNQPQHF.

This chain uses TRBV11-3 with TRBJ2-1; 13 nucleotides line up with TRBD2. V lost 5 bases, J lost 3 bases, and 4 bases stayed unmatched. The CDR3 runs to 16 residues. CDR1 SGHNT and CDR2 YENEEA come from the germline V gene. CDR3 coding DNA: TGTGCCAGCAGCCTAAGGACTAGCGGGGGCTACAATGAGCAGTTCTTC. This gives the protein CASSLRTSGGYNEQFF.

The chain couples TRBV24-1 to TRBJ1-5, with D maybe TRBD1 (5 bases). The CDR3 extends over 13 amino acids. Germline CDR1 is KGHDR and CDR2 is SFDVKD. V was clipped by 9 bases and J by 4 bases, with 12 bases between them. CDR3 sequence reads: CATAGRKNQPQHF. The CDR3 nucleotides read TGTGCCACCGCGGGACGGAAAAATCAGCCCCAGCATTTT.

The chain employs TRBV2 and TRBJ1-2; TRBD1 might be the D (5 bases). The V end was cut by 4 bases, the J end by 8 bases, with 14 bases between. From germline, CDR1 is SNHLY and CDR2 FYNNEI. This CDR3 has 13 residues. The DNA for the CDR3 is TGTGCCAGCAGTGGCGATCGGGGCCGCGGCTACACCTTC. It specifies CASSGDRGRGYTF.

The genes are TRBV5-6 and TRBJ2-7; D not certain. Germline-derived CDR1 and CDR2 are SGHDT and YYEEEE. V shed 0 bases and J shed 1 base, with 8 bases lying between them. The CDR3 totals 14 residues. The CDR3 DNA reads TGTGCCAGCAGCTTGGGACACATATCCTACGAGCAGTACTTC. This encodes CASSLGHISYEQYF.

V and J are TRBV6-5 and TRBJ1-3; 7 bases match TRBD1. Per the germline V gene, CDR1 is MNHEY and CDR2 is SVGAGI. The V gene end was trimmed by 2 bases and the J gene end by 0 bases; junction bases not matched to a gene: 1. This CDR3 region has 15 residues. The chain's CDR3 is CASSYDRDSGNTIYF. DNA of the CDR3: TGTGCCAGCAGTTACGACAGGGACTCTGGAAACACCATATATTTT.

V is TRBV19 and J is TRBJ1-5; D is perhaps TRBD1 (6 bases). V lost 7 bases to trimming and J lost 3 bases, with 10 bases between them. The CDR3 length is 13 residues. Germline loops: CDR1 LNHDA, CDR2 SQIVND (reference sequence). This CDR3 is CASKDRFNQPQHF. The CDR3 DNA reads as TGTGCCAGTAAGGACAGATTCAATCAGCCCCAGCATTTT.

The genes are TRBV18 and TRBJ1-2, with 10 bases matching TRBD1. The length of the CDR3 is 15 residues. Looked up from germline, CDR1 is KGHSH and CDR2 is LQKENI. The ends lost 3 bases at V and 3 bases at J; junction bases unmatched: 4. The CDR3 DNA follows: TGTGCCAGCTCACCGACCGGGACAGGGGACTATGGCTACACCTTC. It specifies CASSPTGTGDYGYTF. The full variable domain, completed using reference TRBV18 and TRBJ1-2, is NAGVMQNPRHLVRRRGQEARLRCSPMKGHSHVYWYRQLPEEGLKFMVYLQKENIIDESGMPKERFSAEFPKEGPSILRIQQVVRGDSAAYFCASSPTGTGDYGYTFGSGTRLTVV.

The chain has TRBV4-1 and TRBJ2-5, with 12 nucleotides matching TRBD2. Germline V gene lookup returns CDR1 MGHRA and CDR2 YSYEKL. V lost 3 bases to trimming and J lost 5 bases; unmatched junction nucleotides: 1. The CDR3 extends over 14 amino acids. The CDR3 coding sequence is TGCGCCAGCAGCCAGGGGACTAGCGGGGAGACCCAGTACTTC. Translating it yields CASSQGTSGETQYF.

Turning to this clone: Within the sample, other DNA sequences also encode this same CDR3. The CDR3: CASSSGQNTEAFF. DNA of the CDR3: TGTGCCAGCTCGTCGGGACAGAACACTGAAGCTTTCTTT. The gene calls are TRBV18 and TRBJ1-1; D is possibly TRBD1 (6 bases). Germline values: CDR1 KGHSH, CDR2 LQKENI. V shed 6 bases and J shed 1 base, with 9 bases lying between them. CDR3 length: 13 amino acids.